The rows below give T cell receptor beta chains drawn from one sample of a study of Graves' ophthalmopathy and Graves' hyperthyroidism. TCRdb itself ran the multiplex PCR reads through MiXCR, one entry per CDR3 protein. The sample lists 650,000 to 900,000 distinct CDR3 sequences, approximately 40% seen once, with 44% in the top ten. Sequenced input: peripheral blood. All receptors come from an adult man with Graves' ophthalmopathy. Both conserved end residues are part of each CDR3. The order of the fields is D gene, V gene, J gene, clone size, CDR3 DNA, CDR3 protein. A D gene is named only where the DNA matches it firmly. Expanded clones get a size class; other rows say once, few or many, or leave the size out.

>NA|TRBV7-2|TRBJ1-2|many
TGTGCCAGCAACGTTCAACCAAGGGATGGCTACACCTTC
CASNVQPRDGYTF
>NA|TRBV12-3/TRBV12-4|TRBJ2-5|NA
TGTGCCAGCGCGAGGGGAGAGGGGACCCAGTACTTC
CASARGEGTQYF
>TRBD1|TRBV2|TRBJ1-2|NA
TGTGCCAGCAGGGCACAGGGGGGGGACTATGGCTACATCTTC
CASRAQGGDYGYIF
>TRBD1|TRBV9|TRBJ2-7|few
TGTGCCAGCAGCTTGACAGGGAGCGGAGAGCAGTACTTC
CASSLTGSGEQYF
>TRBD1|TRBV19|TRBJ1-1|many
TGTGCCAGTACCGCGACAGGGGGCACTGAAGCTTTCTTT
CASTATGGTEAFF
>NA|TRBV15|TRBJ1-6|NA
TGTGCCACCAGCAGGGACACCGGGACCCTCCACTTT
CATSRDTGTLHF
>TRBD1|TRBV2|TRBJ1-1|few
TGTGCCAGCACCAGGGGGTATCAGAACACTGAAGCTTTCTTT
CASTRGYQNTEAFF
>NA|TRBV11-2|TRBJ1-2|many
TGTGCCAGCAGCTTTCGCTTGCAGGGCGATAACTATGGCTACACCTTC
CASSFRLQGDNYGYTF
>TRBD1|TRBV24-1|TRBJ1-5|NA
TGTGCCTGGAGTGCACTTCGACAGGGGGTTCAGCCCCAGCATTTT
CAWSALRQGVQPQHF
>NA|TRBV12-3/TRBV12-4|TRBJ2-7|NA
NA
CASSLFLYEQYF
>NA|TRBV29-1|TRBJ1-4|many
TGCAGCGTTGAAGTCCAGGACCATGAAAAACTGTTTTTT
CSVEVQDHEKLFF
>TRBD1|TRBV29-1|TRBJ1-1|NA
TGCAGCGTTGAAGAGAGAGGGACAGGGGGCTTTGACACTGAAGCTTTCTTT
CSVEERGTGGFDTEAFF
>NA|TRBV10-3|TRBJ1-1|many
TGTGCCATCAATGAGGGGCTGGGGACTGAAGCTTTCTTT
CAINEGLGTEAFF
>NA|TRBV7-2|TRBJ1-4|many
TGTGCCAGCAGCTCTAGGGGGTCTAATGAAAAACTGTTTTTT
CASSSRGSNEKLFF
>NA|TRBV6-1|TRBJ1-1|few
TGTGCCAGCAGTGGCCGAATGGGAGTGAACACTGAAGCTTTCTTT
CASSGRMGVNTEAFF
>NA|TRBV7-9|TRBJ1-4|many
TGTGCCAGCAGCTTAGTAGGCAGCTCGGGTGAAAAACTGTTTTTT
CASSLVGSSGEKLFF
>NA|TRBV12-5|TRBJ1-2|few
TGTGCTAGTGGTCAGGACATCAACTATGGCTACACCTTC
CASGQDINYGYTF